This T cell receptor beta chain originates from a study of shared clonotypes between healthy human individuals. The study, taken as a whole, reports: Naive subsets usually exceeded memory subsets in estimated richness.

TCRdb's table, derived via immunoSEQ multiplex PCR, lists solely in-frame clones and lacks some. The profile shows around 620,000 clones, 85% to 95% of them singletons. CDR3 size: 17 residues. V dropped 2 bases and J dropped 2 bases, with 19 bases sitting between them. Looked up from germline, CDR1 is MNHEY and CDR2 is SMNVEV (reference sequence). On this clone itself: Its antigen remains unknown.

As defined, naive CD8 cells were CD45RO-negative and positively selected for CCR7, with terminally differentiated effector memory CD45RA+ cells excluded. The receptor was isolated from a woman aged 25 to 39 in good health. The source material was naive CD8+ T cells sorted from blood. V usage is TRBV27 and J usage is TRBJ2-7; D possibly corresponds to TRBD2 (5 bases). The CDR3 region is CASSLTGIGLAAYEQYF. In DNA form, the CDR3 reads TGTGCCAGCAGTTTAACCGGGATTGGGCTAGCCGCCTACGAGCAGTACTTC.